This T cell receptor beta chain is drawn from a study of molecular identifiers for immune sequencing clone quantification (dated by TCRdb to the late 2010s). Background for the entire study: For a replicate experiment, RNA from around 20,000 or 100,000 naive CD8 T cells was divided into five aliquots, of which four were sequenced. This methods study benchmarked molecular-identifier clustering-based TCR repertoire sequencing (MIDCIRS) and TCR RNA copy counting, using CD8 T cells to do so.

Libraries of naive CD8 T cells were generated from around 20,000 to 990,000 sorted cells, with 10%, 30% or 50% of the purified RNA used. On a BD FACSAria II, naive CD8 T cells were FACS-sorted as CD8+CD4-CCR7+CD45RA+ and collected into RLT Plus buffer. To test detection sensitivity, Jurkat RNA equal to ten TCR copies was added to samples of about 17,000-1,100,000 naive CD8 T cells. CD8 T cells were enriched with RosetteSep CD8+ T Cell Enrichment Cocktail and Ficoll-Paque, followed by ACK red cell lysis. The CDR3 has 15 amino acids, counting the end cysteine and phenylalanine. Solely the CDR3 DNA is kept, with 45 bases framed from the first base. The germline ends are 11 bases apart after V is trimmed by 3 bases and J by 2 bases. CDR1 and CDR2 (MNHEY, SMNVEV) derive from the germline V gene (reference sequence). The library was obtained by PCR. Sequencing was carried out with a NextSeq 500. Bulk TCR libraries were made following a previously described method, with the TCR primers given in Table S5. Purification of total RNA was performed with the Qiagen AllPrep DNA/RNA kit. Before analysis, reads from multiple sequencing runs of one library were combined. In the original analysis: Reads were retained only if an exact TCR constant sequence was present, and the retained reads were trimmed to 150 nt and grouped according to their 12-nt molecular barcodes. Reads within each barcode group were sub-clustered using a 15% Levenshtein threshold, and quality-weighted consensus sequences were constructed for each RNA molecule. Non-functional sequences were filtered out, along with any lower-count sequence sitting one edit away from another sequence. On the basis of fitting two negative binomial distributions, barcode sub-clusters with fewer than 20% of the maximum read count were discarded. TCRdb applied fastp at Q25 and MiXCR to the public reads, then kept only in-frame beta chains. Each record represents a unique CDR3 protein, reported with the most common genes and DNA among its rows. V and J calls and clone size were set by TCRdb, not the authors. The sample includes hundreds of thousands of distinct CDR3 sequences, with about 25% observed a single time. The top ten clonotypes cover about 0.84% of the sample.

This clonotype has a handful of counts. Its antigen is unknown. No per-base quality is available; no much larger clone lies one base away. Overall results and qualifications from the work: Spiked-in Jurkat TCR RNA equal to a single cell's worth was reported to be detectable even within 1,100,000 naive CD8 T cells. Modeling indicated about 3 TCR RNA copies recovered per cell, compared with roughly 9.7 by digital PCR, which implies a capture efficiency of around 30%. The naive libraries included spiked-in Jurkat TCR RNA (10 copies' worth), and this Jurkat TCR RNA is not part of the donor repertoire. In CMV-specific effector cells, clones with more than 20 RNA copies contained over 99% of molecules, whereas in naive cells such clones contained under 1% of molecules. The sizes of highly expanded clones could end up underestimated when identical TCR molecules share a barcode. When barcode sub-clustering was omitted, TCR diversity was inflated by chimeric consensus sequences, with chimeras reaching as high as 47%.

The clonotype originates from a human donor in good health. Some libraries in this study had Jurkat cell RNA spiked in. The rearranged segments are TRBV27 and TRBJ1-3; the D gene is not confidently resolved. Sequencing was carried out using naive CD8+ T cells from blood, with Jurkat cell RNA spiked in. This specimen's cell subset or site label, per the study, means: FACS-sorted CD8+CD4-CCR7+CD45RA+ naive T cells. The CDR3 region has the sequence CASSFVPTAGNTIYF. The DNA sequence follows: TGTGCCAGCAGTTTCGTCCCCACGGCTGGAAACACCATATATTTT.